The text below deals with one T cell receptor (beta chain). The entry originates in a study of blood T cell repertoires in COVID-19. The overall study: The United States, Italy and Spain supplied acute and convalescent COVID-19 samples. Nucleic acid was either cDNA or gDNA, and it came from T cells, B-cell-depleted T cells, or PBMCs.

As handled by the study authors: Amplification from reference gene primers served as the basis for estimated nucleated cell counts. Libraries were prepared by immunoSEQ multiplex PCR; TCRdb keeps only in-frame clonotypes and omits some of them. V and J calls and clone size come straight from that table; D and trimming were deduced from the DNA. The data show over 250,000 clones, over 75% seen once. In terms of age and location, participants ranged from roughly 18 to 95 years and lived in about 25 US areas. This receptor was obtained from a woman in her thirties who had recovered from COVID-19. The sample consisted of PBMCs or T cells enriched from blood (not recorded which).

For the CDR3, the DNA is TGTGCCAGCAGAGCACCGACAGGGGGCACAGGTGGCTACACCTTC. Protein product: CASRAPTGGTGGYTF. The chain combines TRBV6-5 with TRBJ1-2, with 10 positions matching TRBD1. Germline V gene data show CDR1 as MNHEY and CDR2 as SVGAGI. With 6 bases clipped from V and 7 bases from J, the junction kept 11 bases outside the gene matches. This CDR3 comprises 15 residues.